These T cell receptor beta chains were read from a single sample in a study of blood T cell repertoires in COVID-19. Profiled with immunoSEQ multiplex PCR; TCRdb holds only in-frame clones, not every one. The sample lists roughly 480,000 clones, about 91% occurring once. The specimen sequenced was peripheral blood. The receptors here all came from a man between 18 and 35 years old with COVID-19, enrolled during active disease. Both conserved end residues are part of each CDR3. D genes are given only for firm matches. Only part of the rows carry a size: once, few, many, or a class if the clone is expanded.

j_call,d_call,cdr3_length,v_call,clone_size,cdr3_nt,cdr3_aa
TRBJ2-7,TRBD1,14,TRBV6-5,NA,TGTGCCAGCAGTTACCGGGACAGGGGGCTTGAGCAGTACTTC,CASSYRDRGLEQYF
TRBJ2-6,NA,21,TRBV24-1,NA,TGTGCCACCAGTCAGTCCGTGGGCCAGGGGATGGGACACTCTGGGGCCAACGTCCTGACTTTC,CATSQSVGQGMGHSGANVLTF
TRBJ2-7,TRBD2,16,TRBV12-5,NA,TGTGCTAGTGGTTTTAGCGGGGGGGCCCGGGCCTACGAGCAGTACTTC,CASGFSGGARAYEQYF
TRBJ2-3,TRBD2,20,TRBV18,NA,TGTGCCAGCTCACCACTCTCCCTAGCGGGGGGCTCCTCGTCCACAGATACGCAGTATTTT,CASSPLSLAGGSSSTDTQYF
TRBJ2-7,NA,13,TRBV30,NA,TGTGCCTGGAGACATAGAGGGGGCTACGAGCAGTACTTC,CAWRHRGGYEQYF
TRBJ1-1,TRBD1,14,TRBV6-5,NA,TGTGCCAGCAGTTACCCAGGGGGAGGAACTGAAGCTTTCTTT,CASSYPGGGTEAFF
TRBJ2-7,NA,10,TRBV11-3,NA,TGTGCCAACCAGGGCTACGAGCAGTACTTC,CANQGYEQYF
TRBJ2-2,NA,16,TRBV11-1,NA,TGTGCCAGCAGCCCTCTCTTAGGGACTGATACCGGGGAGCTGTTTTTT,CASSPLLGTDTGELFF
TRBJ1-3,NA,18,TRBV21-1,once,TGTGCCAGCAGCTCTCACCCGGGACAACCTAGCTCTGGAAACACCATATATTTT,CASSSHPGQPSSGNTIYF
TRBJ1-2,TRBD1,16,TRBV7-3,NA,TGTGCCAGCAACAGGGGAATAACGGGACAAAGTAGAGGCTACACCTTC,CASNRGITGQSRGYTF
TRBJ2-3,TRBD2,15,TRBV12-5,NA,TGTGCTAGTGGTTTGGGACTAGCGGGAGACGATACGCAGTATTTT,CASGLGLAGDDTQYF
TRBJ1-1,TRBD1,13,TRBV27,NA,TGTGCCAGCGGGTACAGGGGGAACACTGAAGCTTTCTTT,CASGYRGNTEAFF
TRBJ1-4,NA,10,TRBV12-5,NA,TGTGCTAGCGCGGGGGAAAAACTGTTTTTT,CASAGEKLFF
TRBJ1-1,NA,11,TRBV2,NA,TGTGCCAGCATCAACAGGGCCGGAGCTTTCTTT,CASINRAGAFF
TRBJ2-3,TRBD2,15,TRBV7-9,once,TGTGCCAGTGCATTAGCGGGGGGAGGCACAGATACGCAGTATTTT,CASALAGGGTDTQYF